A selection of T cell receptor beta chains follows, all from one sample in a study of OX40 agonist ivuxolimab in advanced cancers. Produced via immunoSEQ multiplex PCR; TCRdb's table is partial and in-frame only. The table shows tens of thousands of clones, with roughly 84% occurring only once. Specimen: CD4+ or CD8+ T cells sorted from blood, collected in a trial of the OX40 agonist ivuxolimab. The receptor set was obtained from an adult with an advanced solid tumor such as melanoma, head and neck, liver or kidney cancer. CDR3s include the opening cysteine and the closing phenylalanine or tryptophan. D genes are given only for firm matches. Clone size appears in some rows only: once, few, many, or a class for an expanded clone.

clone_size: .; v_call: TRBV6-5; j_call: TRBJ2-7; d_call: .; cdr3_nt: TGTGCCAGCTGCTTGACAAGCGGTTACGAGCAGTACTTC; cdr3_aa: CASCLTSGYEQYF
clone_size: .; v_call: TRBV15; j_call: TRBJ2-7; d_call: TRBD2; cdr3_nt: TGTGCCACCAGCTCCTTAGCGGGAAAGTACGAGCAGTACTTC; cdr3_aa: CATSSLAGKYEQYF
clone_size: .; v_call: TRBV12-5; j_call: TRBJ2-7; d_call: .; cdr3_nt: TGTGCTAGTGCCCAGGGGGGCGGGGTGTACGACGAGCAGTACTTC; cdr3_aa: CASAQGGGVYDEQYF
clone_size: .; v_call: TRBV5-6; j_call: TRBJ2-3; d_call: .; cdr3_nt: TGTGCCAGCAGCCCCCTTCCGGGGGCTTCAGATACGCAGTATTTT; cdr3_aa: CASSPLPGASDTQYF
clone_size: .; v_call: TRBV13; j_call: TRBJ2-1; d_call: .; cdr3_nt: TGTGCCAGCAGCTTAGACGGGACACGGACCAACAATGAGCAGTTCTTC; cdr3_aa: CASSLDGTRTNNEQFF
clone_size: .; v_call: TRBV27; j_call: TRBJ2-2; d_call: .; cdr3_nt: TGTGCCAGCAGTCCCCAGGGCTACACCGGGGAGCTGTTTTTT; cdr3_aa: CASSPQGYTGELFF
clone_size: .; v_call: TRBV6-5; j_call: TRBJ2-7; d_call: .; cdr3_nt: TGTGCCAGCAGTTACGGGGTTCTCTACGAGCAGTACTTC; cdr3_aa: CASSYGVLYEQYF
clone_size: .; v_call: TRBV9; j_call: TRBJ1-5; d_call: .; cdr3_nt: TGTGCCAGCAGTCCGGAGGCCGGACATCAGCCCCAGCATTTT; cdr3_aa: CASSPEAGHQPQHF
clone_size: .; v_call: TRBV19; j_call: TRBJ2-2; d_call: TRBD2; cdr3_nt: TGTGCCAGTAGTGTGTTTAGCGGGCCTAACACCGGGGAGCTGTTTTTT; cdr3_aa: CASSVFSGPNTGELFF
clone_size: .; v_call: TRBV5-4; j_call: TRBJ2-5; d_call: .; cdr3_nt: TGTGCCAGCAGCTTGGTCGGGAGTTGGGAGACCCAGTACTTC; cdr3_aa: CASSLVGSWETQYF
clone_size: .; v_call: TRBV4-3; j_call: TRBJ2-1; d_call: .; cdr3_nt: TGCGCCAGCAGCCAAGGGCGGGGCTACAATGAGCAGTTCTTC; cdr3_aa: CASSQGRGYNEQFF
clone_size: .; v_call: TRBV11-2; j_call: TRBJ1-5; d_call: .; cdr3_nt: TGTGCCAGCAGCTTTGGGGGCAATCAGCCCCAGCATTTT; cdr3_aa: CASSFGGNQPQHF
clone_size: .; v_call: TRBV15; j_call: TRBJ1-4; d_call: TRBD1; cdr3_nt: TGTGCCACCAGCGACGTGAAAGTGGGGACAGGGTTCGGAAAACTGTTTTTT; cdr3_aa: CATSDVKVGTGFGKLFF
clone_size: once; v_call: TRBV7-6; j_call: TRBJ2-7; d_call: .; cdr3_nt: TGTGCCAGCAGCTTAGCTAGACAGCAAGGGTACGAGCAGTACTTC; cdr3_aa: CASSLARQQGYEQYF
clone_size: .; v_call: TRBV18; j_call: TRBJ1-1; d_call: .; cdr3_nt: TGTGCCAGCTCACCACTAACAACAGGGAACACTGAAGCTTTCTTT; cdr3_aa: CASSPLTTGNTEAFF
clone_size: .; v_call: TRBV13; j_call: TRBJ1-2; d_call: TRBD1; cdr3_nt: TGTGCCAGCAGCTCCGCCGGACAGGGAGGCTATGGCTACACCTTC; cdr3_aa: CASSSAGQGGYGYTF
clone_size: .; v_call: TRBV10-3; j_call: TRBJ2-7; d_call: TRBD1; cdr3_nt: TGTGCCATCAGTGAGGGGACAGGGGATACCTACGAGCAGTACTTC; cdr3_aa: CAISEGTGDTYEQYF
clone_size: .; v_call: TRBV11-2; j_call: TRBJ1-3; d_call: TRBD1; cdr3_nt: TGTGCCAGCAGCTACGAAGGGGGCCCTGGAAACACCATATATTTT; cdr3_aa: CASSYEGGPGNTIYF
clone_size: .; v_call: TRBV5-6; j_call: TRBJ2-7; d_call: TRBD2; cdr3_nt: TGTGCCAGCAGCTTGGGAGGTGGAGCGGGATACGAGCAGTACTTC; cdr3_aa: CASSLGGGAGYEQYF
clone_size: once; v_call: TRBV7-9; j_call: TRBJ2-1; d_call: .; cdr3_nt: TGTGCCAGCAGCTTAGCCCTAGCGAGAAACAATGAGCAGTTCTTC; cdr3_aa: CASSLALARNNEQFF
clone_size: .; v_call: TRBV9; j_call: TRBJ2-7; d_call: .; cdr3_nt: TGTGCCAGCAGCGTACTGGGATTCTCCTACGAGCAGTACTTC; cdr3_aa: CASSVLGFSYEQYF
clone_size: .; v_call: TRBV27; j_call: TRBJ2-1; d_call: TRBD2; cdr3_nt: TGTGCCAGCTCCAACCCACTAGCGGAAAATGAGCAGTTCTTC; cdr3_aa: CASSNPLAENEQFF
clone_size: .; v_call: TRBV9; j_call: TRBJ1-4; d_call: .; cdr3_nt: TGTGCCAGCAGCGGGGCAACTTCGGGGGAAACTAATGAAAAACTGTTTTTT; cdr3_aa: CASSGATSGETNEKLFF
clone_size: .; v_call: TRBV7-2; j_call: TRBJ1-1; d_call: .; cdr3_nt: TGTGCCAGCAGCTTAGTAAGTGGGAACGCTGAAGCTTTCTTT; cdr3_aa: CASSLVSGNAEAFF
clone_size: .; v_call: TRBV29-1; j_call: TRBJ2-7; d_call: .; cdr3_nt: TGCAGCGTGGGGGTTGCGGGCTACGAGCAGTACTTC; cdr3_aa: CSVGVAGYEQYF
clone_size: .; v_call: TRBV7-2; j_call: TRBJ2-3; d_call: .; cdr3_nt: TGTGCCAGCAGCTTCCAGGCCTCGAGCACAGATACGCAGTATTTT; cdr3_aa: CASSFQASSTDTQYF
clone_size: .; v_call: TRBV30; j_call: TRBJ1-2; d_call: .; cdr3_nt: TGTGCCTGGAGTGAACGGGGGTACTATGGCTACACCTTC; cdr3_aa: CAWSERGYYGYTF
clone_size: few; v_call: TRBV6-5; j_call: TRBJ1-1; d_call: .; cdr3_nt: TGTGCCAGCAGTCTAGGGTCGAACACTGAAGCTTTCTTT; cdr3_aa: CASSLGSNTEAFF
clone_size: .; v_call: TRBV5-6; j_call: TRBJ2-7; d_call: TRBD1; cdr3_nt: TGTGCCAGCAGCTTGGCCAGGGGGCGGGATTACTACGAGCAGTACTTC; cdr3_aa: CASSLARGRDYYEQYF
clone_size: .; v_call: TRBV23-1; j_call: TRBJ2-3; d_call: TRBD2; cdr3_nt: TGCGCCAGCAGTCAAGCCCCCAGCGGGAGGGATACGCAGTATTTT; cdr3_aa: CASSQAPSGRDTQYF
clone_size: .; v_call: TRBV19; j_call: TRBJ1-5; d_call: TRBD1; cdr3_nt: TGTGCCAGTAGTATAATAATCGGGACAGGGGACCTTAGCAATCAGCCCCAGCATTTT; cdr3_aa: CASSIIIGTGDLSNQPQHF
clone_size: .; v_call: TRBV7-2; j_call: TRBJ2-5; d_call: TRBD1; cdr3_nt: TGTGCCAGCAGCTTATCAGGGACAGGGATTTTCGAGACCCAGTACTTC; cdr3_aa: CASSLSGTGIFETQYF
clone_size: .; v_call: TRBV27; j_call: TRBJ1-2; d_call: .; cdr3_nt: TGTGCCAGCAGTTCGTTAAGCCAATTCTATGGCTACACCTTC; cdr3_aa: CASSSLSQFYGYTF
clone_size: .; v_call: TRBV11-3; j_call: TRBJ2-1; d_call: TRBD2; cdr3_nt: TGTGCCAGCAGCTTAGGACTAGCGGTAGAGAAATGGTACTCCTACAATGAGCAGTTCTTC; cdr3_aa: CASSLGLAVEKWYSYNEQFF
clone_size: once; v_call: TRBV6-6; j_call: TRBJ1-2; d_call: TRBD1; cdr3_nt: TGTGCCAGCAGCTCCTTACCGGGACAGCTACGCTATGGCTACACCTTC; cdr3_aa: CASSSLPGQLRYGYTF
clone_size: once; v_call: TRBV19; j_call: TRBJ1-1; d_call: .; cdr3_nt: TGTGCCAGTAGTACGCAGGGAGGCAACACTGAAGCTTTCTTT; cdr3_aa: CASSTQGGNTEAFF
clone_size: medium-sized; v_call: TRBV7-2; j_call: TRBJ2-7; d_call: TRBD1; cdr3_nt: TGTGCCAGCAGCTTCGCACAGGGGTTAGACCTAAGGTACGAGCAGTACTTC; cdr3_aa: CASSFAQGLDLRYEQYF
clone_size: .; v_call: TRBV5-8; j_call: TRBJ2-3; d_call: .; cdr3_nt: TGTGCCAGCAGCTTGGCTGGCGGATATGCAGATACGCAGTATTTT; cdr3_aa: CASSLAGGYADTQYF
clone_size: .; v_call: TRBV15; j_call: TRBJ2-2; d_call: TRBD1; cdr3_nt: TGTGCCACCAGCGTTGGACAGGGGGCGCGTACCGGGGAGCTGTTTTTT; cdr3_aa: CATSVGQGARTGELFF
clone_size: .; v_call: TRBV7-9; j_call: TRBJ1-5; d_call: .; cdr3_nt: TGTGCCAGCAGCCTGACGGGAGATCAGCCCCAGCATTTT; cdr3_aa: CASSLTGDQPQHF
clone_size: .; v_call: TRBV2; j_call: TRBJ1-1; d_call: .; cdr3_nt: TGTGCCAGCAGTGGCAGGACCATGAACACTGAAGCTTTCTTT; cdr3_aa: CASSGRTMNTEAFF
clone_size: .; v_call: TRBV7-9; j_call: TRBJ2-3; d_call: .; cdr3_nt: TGTGCCAGCAGCGCGCCGGGCGGGTCTACGCAGTATTTT; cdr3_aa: CASSAPGGSTQYF
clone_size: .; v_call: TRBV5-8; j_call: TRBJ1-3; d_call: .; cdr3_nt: TGTGCCAGCAGCCCTAGGCGGGGGGCACGAGGAAACACCATATATTTT; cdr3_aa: CASSPRRGARGNTIYF
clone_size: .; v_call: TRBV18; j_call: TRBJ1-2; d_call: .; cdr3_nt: TGTGCCAGCTCATATGAGGACGGGGGCAACGGCTACACCTTC; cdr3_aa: CASSYEDGGNGYTF
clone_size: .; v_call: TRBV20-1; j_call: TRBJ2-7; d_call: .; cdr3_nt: TGCAGTGCTACCCAGGGTTACGAGCAGTACTTC; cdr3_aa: CSATQGYEQYF